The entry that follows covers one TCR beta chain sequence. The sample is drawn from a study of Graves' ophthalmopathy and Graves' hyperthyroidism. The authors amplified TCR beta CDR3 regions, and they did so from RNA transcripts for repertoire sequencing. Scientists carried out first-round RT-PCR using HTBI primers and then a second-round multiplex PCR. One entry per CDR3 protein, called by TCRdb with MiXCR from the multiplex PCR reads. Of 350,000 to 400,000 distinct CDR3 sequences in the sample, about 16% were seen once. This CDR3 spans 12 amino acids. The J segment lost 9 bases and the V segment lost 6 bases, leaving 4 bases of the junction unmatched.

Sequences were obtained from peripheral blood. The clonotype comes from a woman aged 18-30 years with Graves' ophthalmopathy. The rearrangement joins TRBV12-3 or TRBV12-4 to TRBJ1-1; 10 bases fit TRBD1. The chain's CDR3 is CASSRDRGKAFF. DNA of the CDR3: TGTGCCAGCAGCCGGGACAGGGGTAAAGCTTTCTTT.